This passage covers 4 T cell receptor beta chains from one sample sequenced in a study of molecular identifiers for immune sequencing clone quantification listed by TCRdb under 2018. Receptor amplification or capture employed PCR. Sequencer: NextSeq 500. Through fastp at Q25 and MiXCR, TCRdb rebuilt clones from the public reads, retaining in-frame beta chains. Entries that share a CDR3 protein sequence are merged under the most common genes and DNA. A total of over 550,000 distinct CDR3 sequences appear in this sample, around 25% of them only once. The ten largest account for about 0.81% of the sample. The sample comprised naive CD8+ T cells from blood, with Jurkat cell RNA spiked in. The cell subset or site label, read with the paper, signifies: FACS-sorted CD8+CD4-CCR7+CD45RA+ naive T cells. The receptors originated from a human donor in good health. Some libraries in this study had Jurkat cell RNA spiked in.

This clonotype showed up just a few times. V gene TRBV30 combines with J gene TRBJ1-6; D is undetermined. Per the germline V gene, CDR1 is GTSNPN and CDR2 is SVGIG (reference sequence). The CDR3 is 13 residues long. V was pared by 1 base and J by 5 bases, with 6 bases between. As DNA, the CDR3 is TGTGCCTGGAGTGCCTCAAATAATTCACCCCTCCACTTT. As protein: CAWSASNNSPLHF.

This clonotype was detected only a few times. CDR3 sequence (DNA): TGTGCCAGCAGTTTTGCAGGGGGGCTCTACGAGCAGTACTTC. This encodes CASSFAGGLYEQYF. V gene TRBV27 combines with J gene TRBJ2-7, with a weak D call TRBD1 (7 bases). The CDR3 has 14 amino acids. Germline values: CDR1 MNHEY, CDR2 SMNVEV (reference sequence). V dropped 3 bases and J dropped 3 bases, with 12 bases sitting between them.

This clonotype was picked up a small number of times. The rearrangement uses TRBV4-1 and TRBJ2-5; no reliable D call. Germline CDR1 MGHRA, CDR2 YSYEKL. V gave up 1 base and J gave up 2 bases, with 20 bases separating them. This CDR3 region has 18 residues. CDR3: CASSQVSLYSEGQETQYF. In DNA, the CDR3 is TGCGCCAGCAGCCAAGTTAGTCTTTATTCGGAAGGACAAGAGACCCAGTACTTC.

Points on this clonotype: With a much larger clone just one base away, this may be a read error. This sequence joins TRBV6-2 or TRBV6-3 and TRBJ2-4, with 7 bases that match TRBD2. The CDR3 has 16 amino acids. The germline gives CDR1 MNHEY, CDR2 SVGEGT. The chain's CDR3 is CVSSSRDYLPANIQYF. CDR3 DNA sequence: TGTGTCAGCAGTTCCCGGGACTACCTCCCTGCGAACATTCAGTACTTC.